This T cell receptor (beta chain) was recovered during a study of blood T cells in healthy people across ages. A second PCR of 7 to 11 cycles used a sample-barcoded 5' primer and a J-beta primer mix. Each cDNA molecule received a tag from a template-switch adaptor that had 12 random nucleotides. A single record per CDR3 protein comes from TCRdb applying MiXCR to the 5' RACE reads. The table records hundreds of thousands of distinct CDR3 sequences, approximately 30% of them present only once. In regard to this clonotype: A read error is possible here, since a much larger clone lies one base away.

The germline gives CDR1 MNHNS, CDR2 SASEGT. Trimming took 4 bases from V and 5 from J; bases not matched to a gene: 15. The CDR3 length is 19 residues. The gene calls are TRBV6-1 and TRBJ2-1; 12 bases fit TRBD1. The sequenced sample consisted of blood. The sequence was collected from a woman older than 75 in good health. For the CDR3, the DNA is TGTGCCAGCAGTGGCCGGGACAGGGGGCGAGGTCTCACTAACAATGAGCAGTTCTTC. Protein product: CASSGRDRGRGLTNNEQFF.